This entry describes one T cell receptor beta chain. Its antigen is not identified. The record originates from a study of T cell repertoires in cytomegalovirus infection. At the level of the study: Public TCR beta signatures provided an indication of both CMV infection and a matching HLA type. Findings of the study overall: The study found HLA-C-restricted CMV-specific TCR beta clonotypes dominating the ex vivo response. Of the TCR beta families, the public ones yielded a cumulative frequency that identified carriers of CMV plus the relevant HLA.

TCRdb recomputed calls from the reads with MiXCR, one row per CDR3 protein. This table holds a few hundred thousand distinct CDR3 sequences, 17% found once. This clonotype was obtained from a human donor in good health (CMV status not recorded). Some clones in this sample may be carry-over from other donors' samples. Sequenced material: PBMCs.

CDR3: CASSPRGEDYGYTF. The CDR3 nucleotides are TGTGCCAGCAGCCCCCGGGGGGAGGACTATGGCTACACCTTC. V and J are TRBV2 and TRBJ1-2, with TRBD1 as a possible D gene (5 bases). Trimming removed 6 bases at V and 3 bases at J, with 14 bases between. This CDR3 has 14 amino acids. CDR1 is SNHLY and CDR2 is FYNNEI in the germline V gene.